Listed here is a single T cell receptor (beta chain). The CDR3 has 18 amino acids. Looked up from germline, CDR1 is KGHSH and CDR2 is LQKENI. Trimming took off 3 bases at V and 1 base at J, with 19 bases between the two ends. The sample originates from a study of blood T cell repertoires in COVID-19. Study-wide background: Collection of acute and convalescent COVID-19 samples took place in the United States, Italy and Spain. PBMCs, B-cell-depleted T cells, or T cells were the source of the cDNA or gDNA that made up the material.

Source study methods: Amplification of reference gene primers provided the estimated nucleated cell counts. Assay: immunoSEQ multiplex PCR; the TCRdb copy retains only in-frame clones and omits some. For V, J and clone size, that table is used; D and trimming come from the DNA. The sample holds some 150,000 clones, more than 75% seen once. The clonotype originates from a woman aged 45 to 65 with acute or convalescent COVID-19. The chain is built from TRBV18 and TRBJ1-3; perhaps TRBD1 as D (6 bases). Sequencing used peripheral blood. CDR3 amino acids: CASSPYSQGWSSGNTIYF. CDR3 DNA sequence: TGTGCCAGCTCACCTTACTCACAGGGTTGGTCGTCTGGAAACACCATATATTTT.